The TCR beta chain under discussion was sequenced for a study of spatial heterogeneity in lung cancer. The time point here: sample taken at primary tumor resection. Samples were donated by 72 untreated early-stage non-small cell lung cancer patients. Tumor, nontumor lung or frozen PBMC supplied whole RNA that was sequenced unsorted. MiXCR, run by TCRdb on the 5' RACE reads, gives a single entry per CDR3 protein. The sample shows about 24,000 distinct CDR3 sequences, less than 3.5% of them seen only once. This clonotype was seen many times. The CDR3 runs 13 residues. The V gene's germline CDR1 is SQVTM and CDR2 ANQGSEA. V lost 2 bases and J lost 7, with 14 bases in between.

The J gene is TRBJ1-1, the V gene TRBV29-1; no definite D call. The sample here was PBMCs, taken at surgery. The TCR originated in a female donor with early-stage non-small cell lung cancer. The CDR3 coding sequence is TGCAGCGTTGAACGGTATCTATTTGGTGAAGCTTTCTTT. Amino acids: CSVERYLFGEAFF.